This is a list of T cell receptor beta chains from one sample in a study. TCRdb reprocessed the RT-PCR reads via MiXCR and lists one record per CDR3 protein. The repertoire holds about 680,000 distinct CDR3 sequences, over 12% seen once, with about 3.6% in the top ten. The sample consisted of memory CD4+ T cells from blood. These receptors all come from a female donor in good health, serving as a healthy control. CDR3s include the opening cysteine and the closing phenylalanine or tryptophan. The D gene is left open where the match is weak. A row's size may be missing; if present it is once, few, many or a size class.

cdr3_nt | cdr3_aa | v_call | clone_size | d_call | cdr3_length | j_call
TGTGCCAGCAGCTTAAATGGGGGTTTGCCGATCTCTGGGGCCAACGTCCTGACTTTC | CASSLNGGLPISGANVLTF | TRBV7-3 | few | - | 19 | TRBJ2-6
TGTGCCAGCAGCCAACAAGATACGCAGTATTTT | CASSQQDTQYF | TRBV3-1 | - | - | 11 | TRBJ2-3
TGTGCCAGCAGTTCGACCGCCGGGTCTTATAGCAATCAGCCCCAGCATTTT | CASSSTAGSYSNQPQHF | TRBV12-3/TRBV12-4 | few | - | 17 | TRBJ1-5
TGCAGTGCTCCTCGTCCAGGGCCCCCCGGAGAGCAGTTCTTC | CSAPRPGPPGEQFF | TRBV20-1 | few | - | 14 | TRBJ2-1
TGCGCCAGCAGTTCAGGGGGGATCTCACTGGACATTCAGTACTTC | CASSSGGISLDIQYF | TRBV5-1 | few | - | 15 | TRBJ2-4
TGTGCCAGCAGCCCTCGGGACAGGGCTTCCCACGAGCAGTACTTC | CASSPRDRASHEQYF | TRBV6-5 | many | TRBD1 | 15 | TRBJ2-7
TGTGCCAGCACCTTCGACGGGCCCCAGCATTTT | CASTFDGPQHF | TRBV12-3/TRBV12-4 | many | - | 11 | TRBJ1-5
TGCAGCGTTCAGGGTTGGAACACTGAAGCTTTCTTT | CSVQGWNTEAFF | TRBV29-1 | many | - | 12 | TRBJ1-1
TGTGCCAGCAGTTTCAGTCAGGGTGAAAAACTGTTTTTT | CASSFSQGEKLFF | TRBV28 | - | - | 13 | TRBJ1-4
TGTGCCAGCAGCTTATTACAGGGGGCTGTGGCTTTCTTT | CASSLLQGAVAFF | TRBV7-9 | few | TRBD1 | 13 | TRBJ1-1
TGCGCCAGCAGCTTGACAGGGAATGATCAGCCCCAGCATTTT | CASSLTGNDQPQHF | TRBV5-1 | few | - | 14 | TRBJ1-5
TGCAGTGCTAGGGACAGTACTAACTATGGCTACACCTTC | CSARDSTNYGYTF | TRBV20-1 | - | - | 13 | TRBJ1-2
TGCGCCAGCAGCCAAGCCGGGACAGGGGTAGGCGAGCAGTACTTC | CASSQAGTGVGEQYF | TRBV4-1 | few | TRBD1 | 15 | TRBJ2-7
TGCGCCAGCAGCTTGGCCCCGGGAGACAATGAGCAGTTCTTC | CASSLAPGDNEQFF | TRBV5-1 | many | - | 14 | TRBJ2-1
TGTGCCAGCAGCTTAGATCCCAGGGGAGGTTCACCCCTCCACTTT | CASSLDPRGGSPLHF | TRBV7-2 | - | - | 15 | TRBJ1-6
TGTGCCAGCAGCTTCGGAGGGTTCACTGAAGCTTTCTTT | CASSFGGFTEAFF | TRBV7-3 | few | - | 13 | TRBJ1-1
TGTGCCACCAGCAGAGATTGGGGGACTGAAGCTTTCTTT | CATSRDWGTEAFF | TRBV15 | - | - | 13 | TRBJ1-1
TGTGCCAGCAGCGACGGACTACTCTATGGCTACACCTTC | CASSDGLLYGYTF | TRBV9 | many | - | 13 | TRBJ1-2
TGCGCCAGCAGCCAAGAGGGGCTAAAGGCAGATACGCAGTATTTT | CASSQEGLKADTQYF | TRBV4-3 | few | - | 15 | TRBJ2-3
TGTGCCAGCAGCTCTGACGGAGTCTATGGCTACACCTTC | CASSSDGVYGYTF | TRBV7-2 | - | - | 13 | TRBJ1-2
TGTGCCAGCAGCTTAAGAGGCGGACTAGCGGGATTCGCAGATACGCAGTATTTT | CASSLRGGLAGFADTQYF | TRBV7-9 | - | TRBD2 | 18 | TRBJ2-3
TGCGCCAGCAGCTCGCCGTCGGGACAGGGGATCTACGAGCAGTACTTC | CASSSPSGQGIYEQYF | TRBV5-1 | many | TRBD1 | 16 | TRBJ2-7
TGTGCCTGGAGTGTAATCCAGGGATTGAATTCACCCCTCCACTTT | CAWSVIQGLNSPLHF | TRBV30 | - | - | 15 | TRBJ1-6
TGTGCCACCCGGCTGACGGTTGGGACTGAAGCTTTCTTT | CATRLTVGTEAFF | TRBV6-4 | few | - | 13 | TRBJ1-1
TGTGCCAGCACCCCTGGTCTCTACGAGCAGTACTTC | CASTPGLYEQYF | TRBV11-2 | - | - | 12 | TRBJ2-7
TGTGCCAGCAGCCGTAGGCTGTCGGGCGAGCAGTACTTC | CASSRRLSGEQYF | TRBV7-3 | - | - | 13 | TRBJ2-7
TGTGCCAGCACCCTCGGGGGGGACGAACGCCAAGAGACCCAGTACTTC | CASTLGGDERQETQYF | TRBV9 | - | TRBD2 | 16 | TRBJ2-5
TGTGCCACCAGTGATTCATGGGCAGGGGGCGAGCAGTACTTC | CATSDSWAGGEQYF | TRBV24-1 | few | TRBD1 | 14 | TRBJ2-7
TGCAGCGTGGGTGGGACAGCGACTAGCACAGATACGCAGTATTTT | CSVGGTATSTDTQYF | TRBV29-1 | - | TRBD1 | 15 | TRBJ2-3